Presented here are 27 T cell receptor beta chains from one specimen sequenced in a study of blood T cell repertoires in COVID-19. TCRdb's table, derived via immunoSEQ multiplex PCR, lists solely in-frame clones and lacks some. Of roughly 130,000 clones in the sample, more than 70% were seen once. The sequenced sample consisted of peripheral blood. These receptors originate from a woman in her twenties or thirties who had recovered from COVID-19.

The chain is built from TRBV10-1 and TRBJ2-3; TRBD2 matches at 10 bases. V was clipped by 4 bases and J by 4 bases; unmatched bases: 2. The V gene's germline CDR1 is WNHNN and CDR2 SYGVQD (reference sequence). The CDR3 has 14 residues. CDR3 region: CASSGLAGPDTQYF. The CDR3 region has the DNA TGCGCCAGCAGTGGACTAGCGGGCCCAGATACGCAGTATTTT.

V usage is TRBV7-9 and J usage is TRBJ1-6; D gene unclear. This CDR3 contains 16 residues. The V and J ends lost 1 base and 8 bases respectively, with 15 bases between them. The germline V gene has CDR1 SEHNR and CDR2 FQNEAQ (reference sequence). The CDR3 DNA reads TGTGCCAGCAGCTTAGATGGCACGTTAATCTATTCACCCCTCCACTTT. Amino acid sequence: CASSLDGTLIYSPLHF.

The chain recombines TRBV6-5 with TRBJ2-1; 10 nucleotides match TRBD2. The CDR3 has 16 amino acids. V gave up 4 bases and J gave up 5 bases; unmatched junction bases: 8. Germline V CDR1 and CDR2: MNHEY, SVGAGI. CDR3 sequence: CASSSPAGGPNNEQFF. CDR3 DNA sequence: TGTGCCAGCAGTTCCCCAGCGGGAGGGCCAAACAATGAGCAGTTCTTC.

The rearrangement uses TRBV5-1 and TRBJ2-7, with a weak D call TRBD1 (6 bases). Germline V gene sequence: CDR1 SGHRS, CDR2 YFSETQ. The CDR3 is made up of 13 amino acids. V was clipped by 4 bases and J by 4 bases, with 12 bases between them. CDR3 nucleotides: TGCGCCAGCAGCCGGACAGTGGGGTACGAGCAGTACTTC. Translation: CASSRTVGYEQYF.

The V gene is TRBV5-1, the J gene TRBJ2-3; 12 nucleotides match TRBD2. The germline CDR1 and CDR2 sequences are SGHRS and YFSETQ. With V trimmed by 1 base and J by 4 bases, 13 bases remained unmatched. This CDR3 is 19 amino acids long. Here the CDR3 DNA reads TGCGCCAGCAGCTTGCGGTCGTATCGGTCTAGCGGGGGGGCAGATACGCAGTATTTT. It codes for CASSLRSYRSSGGADTQYF.

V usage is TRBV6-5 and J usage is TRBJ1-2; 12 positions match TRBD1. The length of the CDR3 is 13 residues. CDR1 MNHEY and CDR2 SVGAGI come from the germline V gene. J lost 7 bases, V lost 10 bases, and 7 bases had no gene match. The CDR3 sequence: CATQGQGAGGYTF. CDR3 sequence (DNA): TGTGCCACCCAGGGACAGGGGGCAGGTGGCTACACCTTC.

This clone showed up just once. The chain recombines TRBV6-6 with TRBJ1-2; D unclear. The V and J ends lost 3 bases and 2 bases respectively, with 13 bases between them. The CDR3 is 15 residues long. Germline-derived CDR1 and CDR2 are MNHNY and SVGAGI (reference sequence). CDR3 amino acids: CASSYSGRNNYGYTF. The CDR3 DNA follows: TGTGCCAGCAGTTATTCGGGGAGGAACAACTATGGCTACACCTTC.

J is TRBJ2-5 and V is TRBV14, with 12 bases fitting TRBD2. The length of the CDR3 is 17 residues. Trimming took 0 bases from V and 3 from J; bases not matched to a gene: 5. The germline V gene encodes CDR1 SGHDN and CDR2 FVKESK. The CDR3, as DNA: TGTGCCAGCAGCCAAGAAGAGGCTAGCGGGAGGGAAGAGACCCAGTACTTC. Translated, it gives CASSQEEASGREETQYF.

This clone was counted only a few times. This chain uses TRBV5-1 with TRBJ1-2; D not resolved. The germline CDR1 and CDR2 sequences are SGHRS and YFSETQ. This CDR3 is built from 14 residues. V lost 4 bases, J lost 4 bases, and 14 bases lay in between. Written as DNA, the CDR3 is TGCGCCAGCAGCCCCGCCGAGAGAAGCTATGGCTACACCTTC. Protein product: CASSPAERSYGYTF.

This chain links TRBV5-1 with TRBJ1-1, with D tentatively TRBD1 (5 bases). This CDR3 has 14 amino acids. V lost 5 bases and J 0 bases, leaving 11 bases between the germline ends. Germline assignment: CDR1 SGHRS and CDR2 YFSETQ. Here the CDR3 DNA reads TGCGCCAGCAGGAAAGACAGTATGAACACTGAAGCTTTCTTT. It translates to CASRKDSMNTEAFF. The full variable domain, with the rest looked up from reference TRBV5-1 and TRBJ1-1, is KAGVTQTPRYLIKTRGQQVTLSCSPISGHRSVSWYQQTPGQGLQFLFEYFSETQRNKGNFPGRFSGRQFSNSRSEMNVSTLELGDSALYLCASRKDSMNTEAFFGQGTRLTVV.

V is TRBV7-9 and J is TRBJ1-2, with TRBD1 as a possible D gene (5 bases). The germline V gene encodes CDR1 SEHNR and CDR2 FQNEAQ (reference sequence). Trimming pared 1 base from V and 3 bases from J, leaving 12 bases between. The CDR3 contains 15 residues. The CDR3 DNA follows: TGTGCCAGCAGCTTAGTCGGGGGAATGGACTATGGCTACACCTTC. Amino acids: CASSLVGGMDYGYTF. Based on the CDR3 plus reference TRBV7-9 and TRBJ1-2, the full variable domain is DTGVSQNPRHKITKRGQNVTFRCDPISEHNRLYWYRQTLGQGPEFLTYFQNEAQLEKSRLLSDRFSAERPKGSFSTLEIQRTEQGDSAMYLCASSLVGGMDYGYTFGSGTRLTVV.

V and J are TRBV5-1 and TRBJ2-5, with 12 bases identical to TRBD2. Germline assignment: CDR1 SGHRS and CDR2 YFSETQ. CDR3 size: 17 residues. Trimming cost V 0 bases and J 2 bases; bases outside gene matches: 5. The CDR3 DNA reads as TGCGCCAGCAGCTTGGGGCTAGCGGGAGGGCCACAAGAGACCCAGTACTTC. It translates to CASSLGLAGGPQETQYF.

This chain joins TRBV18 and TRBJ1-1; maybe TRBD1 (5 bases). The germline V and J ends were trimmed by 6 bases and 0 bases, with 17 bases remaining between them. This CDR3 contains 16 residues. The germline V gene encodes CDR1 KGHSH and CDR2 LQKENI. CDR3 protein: CASSTQAGGMNTEAFF. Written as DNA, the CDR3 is TGTGCCAGCTCCACCCAGGCGGGGGGTATGAACACTGAAGCTTTCTTT.

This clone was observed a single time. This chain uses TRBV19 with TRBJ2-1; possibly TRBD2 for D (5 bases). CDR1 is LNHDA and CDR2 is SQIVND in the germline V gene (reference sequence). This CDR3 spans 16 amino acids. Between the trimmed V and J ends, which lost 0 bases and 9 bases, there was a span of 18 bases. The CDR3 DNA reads TGTGCCAGTAGTATAGAAAGGGAGAACCACAGAGGTGAGCAGTTCTTC. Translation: CASSIERENHRGEQFF.

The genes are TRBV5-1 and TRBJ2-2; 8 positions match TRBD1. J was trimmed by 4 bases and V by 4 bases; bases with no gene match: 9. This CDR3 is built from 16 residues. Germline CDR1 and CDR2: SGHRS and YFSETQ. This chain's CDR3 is CASSPLTGAATGELFF. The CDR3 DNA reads TGCGCCAGCAGCCCGCTGACAGGGGCGGCCACCGGGGAGCTGTTTTTT.

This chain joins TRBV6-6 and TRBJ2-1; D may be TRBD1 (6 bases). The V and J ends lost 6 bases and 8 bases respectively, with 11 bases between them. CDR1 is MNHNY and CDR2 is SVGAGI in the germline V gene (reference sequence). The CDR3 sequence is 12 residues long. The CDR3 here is CASRNRVHEQFF. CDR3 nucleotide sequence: TGTGCCAGCAGAAACAGGGTACATGAGCAGTTCTTC.

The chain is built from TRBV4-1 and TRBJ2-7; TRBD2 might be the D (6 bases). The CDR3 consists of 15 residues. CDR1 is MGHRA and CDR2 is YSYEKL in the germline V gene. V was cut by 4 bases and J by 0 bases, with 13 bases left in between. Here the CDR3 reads CASSPGTYGSYEQYF. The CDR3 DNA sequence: TGCGCCAGCAGCCCTGGGACTTATGGCTCCTACGAGCAGTACTTC.

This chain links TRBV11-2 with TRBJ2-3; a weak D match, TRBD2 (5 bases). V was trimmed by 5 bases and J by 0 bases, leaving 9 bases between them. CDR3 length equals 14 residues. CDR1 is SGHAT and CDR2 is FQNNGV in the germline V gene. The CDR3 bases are TGTGCCAGCAGCCCCGGACTCAGCACAGATACGCAGTATTTT. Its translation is CASSPGLSTDTQYF.

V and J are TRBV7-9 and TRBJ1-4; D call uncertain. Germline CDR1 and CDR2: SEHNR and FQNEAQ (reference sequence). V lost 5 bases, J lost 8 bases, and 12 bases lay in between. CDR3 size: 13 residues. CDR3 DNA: TGTGCCAGCAGCCTCCTAACCGGGGAAAAACTGTTTTTT. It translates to CASSLLTGEKLFF.

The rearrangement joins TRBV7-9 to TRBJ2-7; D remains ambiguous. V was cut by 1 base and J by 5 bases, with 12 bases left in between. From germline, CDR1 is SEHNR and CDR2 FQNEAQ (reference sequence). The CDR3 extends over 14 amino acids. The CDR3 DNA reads TGTGCCAGCAGCTTAGACGTTAATACAAACGAGCAGTACTTC. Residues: CASSLDVNTNEQYF.

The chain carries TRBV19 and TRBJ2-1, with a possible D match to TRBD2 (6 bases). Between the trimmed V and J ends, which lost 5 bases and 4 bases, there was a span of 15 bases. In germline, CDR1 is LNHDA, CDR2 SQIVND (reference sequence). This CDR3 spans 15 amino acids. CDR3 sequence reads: CASSQSAGAYNEQFF. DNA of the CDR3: TGTGCCAGTAGTCAGTCAGCGGGCGCATACAATGAGCAGTTCTTC. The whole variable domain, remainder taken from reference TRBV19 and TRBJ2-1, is DGGITQSPKYLFRKEGQNVTLSCEQNLNHDAMYWYRQDPGQGLRLIYYSQIVNDFQKGDIAEGYSVSREKKESFPLTVTSAQKNPTAFYLCASSQSAGAYNEQFFGPGTRLTVL.

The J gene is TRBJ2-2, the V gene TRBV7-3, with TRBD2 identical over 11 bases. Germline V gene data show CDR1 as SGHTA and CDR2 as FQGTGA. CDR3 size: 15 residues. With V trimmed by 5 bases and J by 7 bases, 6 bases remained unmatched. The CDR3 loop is CASSETSGSGGELFF. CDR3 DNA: TGTGCCAGCAGCGAAACTAGCGGGAGTGGCGGGGAGCTGTTTTTT.

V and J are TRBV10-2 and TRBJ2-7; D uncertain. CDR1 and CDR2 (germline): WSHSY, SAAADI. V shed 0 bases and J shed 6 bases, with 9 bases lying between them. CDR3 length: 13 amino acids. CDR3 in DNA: TGCGCCAGCAGTGAGTCATGGGCAGGCGAGCAGTACTTC. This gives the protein CASSESWAGEQYF.

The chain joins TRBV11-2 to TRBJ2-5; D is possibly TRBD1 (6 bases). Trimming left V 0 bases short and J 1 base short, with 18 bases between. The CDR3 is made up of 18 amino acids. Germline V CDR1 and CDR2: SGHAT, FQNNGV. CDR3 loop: CASSLDQRGTLFQETQYF. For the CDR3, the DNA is TGTGCCAGCAGCTTAGACCAGAGGGGGACACTTTTCCAAGAGACCCAGTACTTC.

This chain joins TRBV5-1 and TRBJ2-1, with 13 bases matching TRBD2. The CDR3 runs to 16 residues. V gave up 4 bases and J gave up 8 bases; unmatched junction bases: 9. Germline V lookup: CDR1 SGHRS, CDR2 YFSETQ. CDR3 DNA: TGCGCCAGCAGCGATTCCGGGACTAGCGGGGTCGATGAGCAGTTCTTC. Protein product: CASSDSGTSGVDEQFF.

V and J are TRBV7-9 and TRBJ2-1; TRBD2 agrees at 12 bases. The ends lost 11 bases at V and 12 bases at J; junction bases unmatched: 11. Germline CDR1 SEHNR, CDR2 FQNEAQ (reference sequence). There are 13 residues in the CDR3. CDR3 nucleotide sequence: TGTGCCGACGCGCTAGCGGGGGGGGCTGGGCAGTTCTTC. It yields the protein CADALAGGAGQFF.

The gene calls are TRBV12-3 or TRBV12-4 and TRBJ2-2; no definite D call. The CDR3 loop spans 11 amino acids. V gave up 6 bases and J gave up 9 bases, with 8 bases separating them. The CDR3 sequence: CASSPLRELFF. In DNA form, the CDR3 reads TGTGCCAGCAGCCCCCTTAGGGAGCTGTTTTTT.